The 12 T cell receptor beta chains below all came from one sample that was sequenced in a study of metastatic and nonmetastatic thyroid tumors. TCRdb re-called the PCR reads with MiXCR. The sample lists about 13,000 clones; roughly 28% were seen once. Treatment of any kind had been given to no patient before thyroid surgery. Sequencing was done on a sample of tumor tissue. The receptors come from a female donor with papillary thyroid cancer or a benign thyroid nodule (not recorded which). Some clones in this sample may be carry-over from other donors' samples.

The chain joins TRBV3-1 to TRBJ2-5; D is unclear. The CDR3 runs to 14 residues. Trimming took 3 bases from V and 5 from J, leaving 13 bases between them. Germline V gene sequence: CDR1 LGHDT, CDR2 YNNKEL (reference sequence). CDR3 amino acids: CASSQGRIGETQYF. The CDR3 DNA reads TGTGCCAGCAGCCAGGGAAGAATTGGGGAGACCCAGTACTTC.

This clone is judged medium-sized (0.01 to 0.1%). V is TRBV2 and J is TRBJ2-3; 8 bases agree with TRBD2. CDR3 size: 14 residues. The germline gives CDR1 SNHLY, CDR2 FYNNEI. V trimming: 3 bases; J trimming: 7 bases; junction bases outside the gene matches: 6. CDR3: CASSDGSGRHTQYF. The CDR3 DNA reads TGTGCCAGCAGTGACGGGAGCGGGAGACATACGCAGTATTTT.

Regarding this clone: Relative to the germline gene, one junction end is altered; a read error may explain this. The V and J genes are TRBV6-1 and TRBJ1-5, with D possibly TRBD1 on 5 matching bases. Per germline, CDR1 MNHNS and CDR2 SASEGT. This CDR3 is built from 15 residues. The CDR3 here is CASTEGWGSVQPQHF. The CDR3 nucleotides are TGTGCCAGCACTGAAGGGTGGGGGTCCGTTCAGCCCCAGCATTTT.

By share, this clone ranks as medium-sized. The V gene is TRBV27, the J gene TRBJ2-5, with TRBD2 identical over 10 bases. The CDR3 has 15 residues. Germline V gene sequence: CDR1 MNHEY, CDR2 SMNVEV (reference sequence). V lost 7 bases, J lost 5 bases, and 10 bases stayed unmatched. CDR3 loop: CASMPSGRIGETQYF. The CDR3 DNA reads TGTGCCAGCATGCCTAGCGGGAGAATTGGTGAGACCCAGTACTTC.

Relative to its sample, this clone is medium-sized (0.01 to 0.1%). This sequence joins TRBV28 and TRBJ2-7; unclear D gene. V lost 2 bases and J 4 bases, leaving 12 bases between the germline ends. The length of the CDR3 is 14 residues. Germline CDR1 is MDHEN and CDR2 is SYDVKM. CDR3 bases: TGTGCCAGCAGTTTAGGGCAGGCTTTGTACGAGCAGTACTTC. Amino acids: CASSLGQALYEQYF.

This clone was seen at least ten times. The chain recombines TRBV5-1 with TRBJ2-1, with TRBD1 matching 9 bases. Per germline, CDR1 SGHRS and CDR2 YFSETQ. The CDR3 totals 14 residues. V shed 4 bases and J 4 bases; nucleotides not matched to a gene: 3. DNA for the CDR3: TGCGCCAGCAGCCAAGGACAGGGGTACAATGAGCAGTTCTTC. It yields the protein CASSQGQGYNEQFF.

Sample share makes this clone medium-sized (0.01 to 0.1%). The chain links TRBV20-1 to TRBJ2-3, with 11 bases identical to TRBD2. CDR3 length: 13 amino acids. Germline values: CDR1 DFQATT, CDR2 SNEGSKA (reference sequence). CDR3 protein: CSVSGRGADTQYF. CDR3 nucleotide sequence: TGCAGCGTTAGCGGGAGGGGAGCAGATACGCAGTATTTT.

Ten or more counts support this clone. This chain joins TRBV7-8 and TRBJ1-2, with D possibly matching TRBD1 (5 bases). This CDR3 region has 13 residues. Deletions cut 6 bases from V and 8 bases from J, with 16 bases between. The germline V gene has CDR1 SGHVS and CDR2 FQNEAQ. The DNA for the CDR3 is TGTGCCAGCAGTCAAAACCGACAGAACGGCTACACCTTC. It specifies CASSQNRQNGYTF.

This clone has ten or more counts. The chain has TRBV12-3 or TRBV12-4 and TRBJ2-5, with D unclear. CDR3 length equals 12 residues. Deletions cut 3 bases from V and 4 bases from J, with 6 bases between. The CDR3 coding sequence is TGTGCCAGCAGTTTTTCGTTAGAGACCCAGTACTTC. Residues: CASSFSLETQYF.

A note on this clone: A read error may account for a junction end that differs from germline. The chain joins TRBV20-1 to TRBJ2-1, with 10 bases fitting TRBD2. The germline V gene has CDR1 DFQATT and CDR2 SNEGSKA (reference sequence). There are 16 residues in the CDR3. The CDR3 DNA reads TGCAGTTCTAGGGCCCTAACTAGCGGGGCGTACAATGAGCAGTTCTTC. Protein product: CSSRALTSGAYNEQFF.

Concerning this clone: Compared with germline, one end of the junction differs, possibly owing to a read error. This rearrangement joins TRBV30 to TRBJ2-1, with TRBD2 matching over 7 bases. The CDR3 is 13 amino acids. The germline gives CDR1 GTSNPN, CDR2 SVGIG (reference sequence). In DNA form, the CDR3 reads TGCGCCTGGAGTTTAATTCGGGGAGGGGAGCAGTTCTTC. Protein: CAWSLIRGGEQFF.

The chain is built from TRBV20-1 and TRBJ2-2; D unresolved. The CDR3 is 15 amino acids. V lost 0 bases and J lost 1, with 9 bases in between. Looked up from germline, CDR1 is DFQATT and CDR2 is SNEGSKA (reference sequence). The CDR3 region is CSAREGLGNTGELFF. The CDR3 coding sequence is TGCAGTGCTAGAGAAGGGTTAGGGAACACCGGGGAGCTGTTTTTT.